This T cell receptor (beta chain) was found in a study of T-cell memory formation after mild COVID-19 (dated by TCRdb to the early 2020s). Some background on the complete study: TCR sequence clusters from the two donors were largely donor specific. T-cell clones expanding and contracting after mild COVID-19 in a couple of donors were tracked by longitudinal TCRalpha and TCRbeta repertoire sequencing. Two young, previously healthy adult volunteers made up the cohort, one male and one female.

According to the germline V gene, CDR1 reads SGHRS and CDR2 reads YFSETQ. There are 16 amino acids in the CDR3, from cysteine to phenylalanine inclusive. Only the CDR3 part of the read is kept: 48 bases, read in frame from the first base. V loses 4 bases of germline sequence and J loses 2 bases, and the interval between the two ends is 19 bases. In this sample, this clonotype turned up a few times. This clone's antigen is unknown. No base quality information exists; no much larger clone differs at one position. Ficoll-Paque density gradient centrifugation was the method used to isolate PBMCs. Sequenced on an Illumina NovaSeq 6000. TCRalpha and TCRbeta cDNA libraries were built by 5'RACE with constant-segment primers, adding sample barcodes and unique molecular identifiers. RNA was extracted from every sample with Trizol reagent. The libraries were amplified in two PCR steps, and the second step added a second sample barcode and Illumina TruSeq adapters. Sequencing of the libraries was done on an Illumina NovaSeq, producing 2 x 150 bp paired-end reads. Turning to the authors' computational methods: The reads were demultiplexed and collapsed into UMI-guided consensus sequences using migec v1.2.7. Using mixcr v2.1.11, UMI consensuses were aligned to TRA and TRB V and J templates and then assembled into clonotypes. Clonotypes were classified as expanded or contracted when called significant by both edgeR and NoisET, with noise models trained on biological replicates. For edgeR calls, the thresholds were a false discovery rate-adjusted p below 0.01 and a log2 fold-change of 1. PCA with hierarchical clustering of max-normalized trajectories of the 1000 most abundant clonotypes was used as exploratory dynamics analysis. The CD4 or CD8 phenotype of responding clones was assigned using the separately sequenced CD4+ and CD8+ repertoires. Using fastp at Q25 and MiXCR, TCRdb reprocessed the public reads and kept productive beta chains. Rows matching on CDR3 protein sequence are summarized as one entry with the most common DNA and genes. TCRdb, not the authors, supplied the V and J calls. Recorded for this sample are some 68,000 distinct CDR3 sequences; 16% of them occurred a single time. Of the sample, about a third falls within the top ten clones.

The study at large found these results: The detection of some responding clones in pre-infection memory suggests that pre-existing cross-reactive memory T cells joined the SARS-CoV-2 response. SARS-CoV-2 specificity of the second-wave clones peaking on day 37 was not confirmed. Contracting CD4+ clones turned up mainly in the CM and EM memory subsets, whereas EMRA was where CD8+ clones were enriched. Balanced CD4/CD8 phenotypes were observed for clones contracting from day 15 to 85, whereas a bias towards CD4+ was observed for a second wave of clones expanding from day 15 to 37. The study covered only two mild cases, and larger cohorts including severe cases with pre-infection samples were considered necessary.

This chain is built from TRBV5-1 and TRBJ2-7; TRBD1 is possibly the D segment (7 matching bases). This receptor was identified in an adult woman who had mild COVID-19 (a few samples of this study predate the infection). The sample titles of this study are shuffled in the database, so cell type and time point are left out; the donor was told from shared clones. The sequenced material came from PBMCs or a T cell subset sorted from them (not recorded which). The nucleotides are TGCGCCAGCAGCCCCCAGGGGGGACTCGGGACCTACGAGCAGTACTTC. It encodes CASSPQGGLGTYEQYF.